A single T cell receptor beta chain is shown here with its context. 60 Vbeta and 13 Jbeta primers were used in PCR. Measured with immunoSEQ multiplex PCR; TCRdb has only the in-frame clones, and not every one. The table has approximately 170,000 clones, just under 75% seen once. CDR1 and CDR2 from the germline V gene are SQVTM and ANQGSEA. The CDR3 has 10 residues. V was cut by 3 bases and J by 6 bases, with 6 bases left in between. These data originate in a study of cytomegalovirus exposure and HLA in healthy donors. The receptor comes from a man aged 30-40 years in good health and CMV-seropositive. The sample taken for sequencing was PBMCs. V usage is TRBV29-1 and J usage is TRBJ2-7; D gene uncertain. The CDR3 loop is CSVDAGEQYF. DNA of the CDR3: TGCAGCGTTGACGCCGGCGAGCAGTACTTC.